The clone carrying this TCR beta chain was detected many times. The data are from a study of T-cell reconstitution after alpha-beta-depleted transplantation in children. The CDR3 runs 20 residues. V was cut by 0 bases and J by 1 base, with 23 bases left in between. Germline loops: CDR1 LNHNV, CDR2 YYDKDF (reference sequence). For TCRbeta, the library was prepared with unique molecular identifiers. TCRdb re-called the PCR reads with MiXCR, one entry per CDR3 protein. Seen here are about 78,000 distinct CDR3 sequences, roughly 15% observed once, and the top ten hold about 26%. The genes are TRBV15 and TRBJ2-3, with D tentatively TRBD1 or TRBD2 (6 bases each). The specimen comprised PBMCs, mostly from graft donor cells, sampled 180 days after TCRalphabeta/CD19-depleted stem cell transplant. This receptor was obtained from a male patient aged 2 to 10 who had a stem cell transplant for acute lymphoblastic leukemia, so the T cells may come from the graft donor. CDR3 DNA: TGTGCCACCAGCAGAGATTTTTTCTTTATCAGGGGAGGAGGCACAGATACGCAGTATTTT. Translating gives CATSRDFFFIRGGGTDTQYF. Filled out from reference TRBV15 and TRBJ2-3, the complete variable domain reads DAMVIQNPRYQVTQFGKPVTLSCSQTLNHNVMYWYQQKSSQAPKLLFHYYDKDFNNEADTPDNFQSRRPNTSFCFLDIRSPGLGDTAMYLCATSRDFFFIRGGGTDTQYFGPGTRLTVL.